The rows below give T cell receptor beta chains drawn from one sample of a study of early T cells in non-severe SARS-CoV-2 infection. Via MiXCR, TCRdb re-called the 5' RACE reads, giving one row per CDR3 protein. Counted here are about 83,000 distinct CDR3 sequences, about 10% occurring once; the ten biggest clones make up 6.5% to 9%. This specimen consisted of whole blood, obtained at baseline. The receptors here all came from an adult who was a healthcare worker with PCR-confirmed SARS-CoV-2 infection or an uninfected control (not recorded which). Both conserved end residues are part of each CDR3. The order of the fields is J gene, D gene, clone size, V gene, CDR3 protein, CDR3 DNA. A D gene is named only where the DNA matches it firmly. The size entry is marked missing in some rows and otherwise reads once, few, many or a size class.

j_call: TRBJ2-1; d_call: -; clone_size: many; v_call: TRBV28; cdr3_aa: CASIRVGEQFF; cdr3_nt: TGTGCCAGCATTAGGGTAGGTGAGCAGTTCTTC
j_call: TRBJ2-1; d_call: -; clone_size: few; v_call: TRBV12-5; cdr3_aa: CASGLVQSGTEYNEQFF; cdr3_nt: TGTGCTAGTGGTTTGGTACAGAGTGGGACGGAATACAATGAGCAGTTCTTC
j_call: TRBJ1-1; d_call: -; clone_size: few; v_call: TRBV7-2; cdr3_aa: CASSLIWGTEAFF; cdr3_nt: TGTGCCAGCAGCTTAATCTGGGGCACTGAAGCTTTCTTT
j_call: TRBJ2-3; d_call: -; clone_size: -; v_call: TRBV7-8; cdr3_aa: CASSINRETDTQYF; cdr3_nt: TGTGCCAGCAGCATCAACAGGGAGACAGATACGCAGTATTTT
j_call: TRBJ2-5; d_call: -; clone_size: many; v_call: TRBV7-2; cdr3_aa: CASSLSLETQYF; cdr3_nt: TGTGCCAGCAGCTTAAGTCTCGAGACCCAGTACTTC
j_call: TRBJ1-5; d_call: TRBD1; clone_size: few; v_call: TRBV12-3/TRBV12-4; cdr3_aa: CASSFWTGGQPQHF; cdr3_nt: TGTGCCAGCAGTTTTTGGACAGGGGGCCAGCCCCAGCATTTT
j_call: TRBJ1-3; d_call: -; clone_size: -; v_call: TRBV7-6; cdr3_aa: CASSLVGIPGNTIYF; cdr3_nt: TGTGCCAGCAGCTTAGTAGGTATTCCTGGAAACACCATATATTTT
j_call: TRBJ2-1; d_call: -; clone_size: many; v_call: TRBV7-3; cdr3_aa: CASSLMPGHDEQFF; cdr3_nt: TGTGCCAGCAGCTTAATGCCCGGACATGATGAGCAGTTCTTC
j_call: TRBJ2-1; d_call: TRBD2; clone_size: few; v_call: TRBV20-1; cdr3_aa: CSANPLAGGGDEQFF; cdr3_nt: TGCAGTGCTAATCCCCTAGCGGGAGGTGGGGATGAGCAGTTCTTC
j_call: TRBJ1-3; d_call: -; clone_size: many; v_call: TRBV3-1; cdr3_aa: CASSSLGNTIYF; cdr3_nt: TGTGCCAGCAGCTCCCTAGGAAACACCATATATTTT
j_call: TRBJ2-5; d_call: -; clone_size: -; v_call: TRBV7-6; cdr3_aa: CASSLIAPPQETQYF; cdr3_nt: TGTGCCAGCAGCTTGATAGCGCCTCCTCAAGAGACCCAGTACTTC
j_call: TRBJ2-2; d_call: -; clone_size: -; v_call: TRBV7-2; cdr3_aa: CASSLHRQGTGELFF; cdr3_nt: TGTGCCAGCAGCTTACATCGGCAGGGCACCGGGGAGCTGTTTTTT
j_call: TRBJ2-3; d_call: -; clone_size: few; v_call: TRBV20-1; cdr3_aa: CSATDTDTQYF; cdr3_nt: TGCAGTGCGACCGACACAGATACGCAGTATTTT
j_call: TRBJ2-7; d_call: -; clone_size: few; v_call: TRBV28; cdr3_aa: CASSLLLLGRGRGDEQYF; cdr3_nt: TGTGCCAGCAGTCTTCTACTCCTCGGTAGGGGACGAGGTGACGAGCAGTACTTC
j_call: TRBJ1-4; d_call: -; clone_size: -; v_call: TRBV3-1; cdr3_aa: CASSPTEETNEKLFF; cdr3_nt: TGTGCCAGCAGCCCGACGGAGGAAACTAATGAAAAACTGTTTTTT
j_call: TRBJ2-3; d_call: TRBD2; clone_size: many; v_call: TRBV12-3/TRBV12-4; cdr3_aa: CASSSKSPGLAGTDTQYF; cdr3_nt: TGTGCCAGCAGCTCCAAATCACCGGGACTAGCGGGCACAGATACGCAGTATTTT
j_call: TRBJ2-7; d_call: TRBD1; clone_size: many; v_call: TRBV6-7; cdr3_aa: CASSYSTRDRGSYEQYF; cdr3_nt: TGTGCCAGCAGTTACTCGACCCGGGACAGGGGCTCTTACGAGCAGTACTTC
j_call: TRBJ2-3; d_call: -; clone_size: few; v_call: TRBV18; cdr3_aa: CASSPPSTPRTDTQYF; cdr3_nt: TGTGCCAGCTCACCACCGAGTACGCCGCGCACAGATACGCAGTATTTT
j_call: TRBJ2-6; d_call: -; clone_size: -; v_call: TRBV7-9; cdr3_aa: CASSSRGAGANVLTF; cdr3_nt: TGTGCCAGCAGCTCACGGGGGGCAGGGGCCAACGTCCTGACTTTC
j_call: TRBJ1-6; d_call: TRBD1; clone_size: few; v_call: TRBV5-4; cdr3_aa: CASSLRGGDGSPLHF; cdr3_nt: TGTGCCAGCAGCTTGCGAGGGGGCGACGGTTCACCCCTCCACTTT
j_call: TRBJ2-3; d_call: -; clone_size: few; v_call: TRBV5-1; cdr3_aa: CASSFGTGGTSTDTQYF; cdr3_nt: TGCGCCAGCAGCTTCGGGACCGGCGGCACGAGCACAGATACGCAGTATTTT
j_call: TRBJ2-5; d_call: -; clone_size: -; v_call: TRBV15; cdr3_aa: CATSRDRIAGAAPQETQYF; cdr3_nt: TGTGCCACCAGCAGAGATAGAATAGCAGGGGCCGCCCCCCAAGAGACCCAGTACTTC
j_call: TRBJ1-5; d_call: -; clone_size: -; v_call: TRBV24-1; cdr3_aa: CATSKGNQPQHF; cdr3_nt: TGTGCCACCTCAAAGGGGAATCAGCCCCAGCATTTT
j_call: TRBJ2-5; d_call: TRBD2; clone_size: few; v_call: TRBV3-1; cdr3_aa: CASRSGTSGRQETQYF; cdr3_nt: TGTGCCAGCAGGTCCGGGACTAGCGGGAGACAGGAGACCCAGTACTTC
j_call: TRBJ2-7; d_call: TRBD1; clone_size: many; v_call: TRBV12-3/TRBV12-4; cdr3_aa: CASSRGTASYEQYF; cdr3_nt: TGTGCCAGCAGTCGAGGGACAGCCTCCTACGAGCAGTACTTC
j_call: TRBJ1-6; d_call: -; clone_size: -; v_call: TRBV19; cdr3_aa: CASSPTGSPLHF; cdr3_nt: TGTGCCAGTAGTCCGACCGGATCACCCCTCCACTTT
j_call: TRBJ2-5; d_call: TRBD2; clone_size: few; v_call: TRBV7-6; cdr3_aa: CASSALPRLATETQYF; cdr3_nt: TGTGCCAGCAGCGCACTTCCGAGACTAGCGACGGAGACCCAGTACTTC
j_call: TRBJ1-2; d_call: -; clone_size: many; v_call: TRBV27; cdr3_aa: CASSSNRAGYTF; cdr3_nt: TGTGCCAGCAGTTCTAACAGGGCTGGCTACACCTTC
j_call: TRBJ2-7; d_call: TRBD2; clone_size: few; v_call: TRBV5-1; cdr3_aa: CASSPSGTRGEQYF; cdr3_nt: TGCGCCAGCAGCCCCTCCGGGACTAGGGGCGAGCAGTACTTC
j_call: TRBJ2-1; d_call: -; clone_size: many; v_call: TRBV5-6; cdr3_aa: CASSFGLLNEQFF; cdr3_nt: TGTGCCAGCAGCTTCGGACTACTCAATGAGCAGTTCTTC
j_call: TRBJ2-3; d_call: TRBD2; clone_size: many; v_call: TRBV19; cdr3_aa: CASQDRRSGRTDHTQYF; cdr3_nt: TGTGCCAGTCAGGACCGTCGTAGCGGGAGGACCGACCATACGCAGTATTTT
j_call: TRBJ1-4; d_call: -; clone_size: few; v_call: TRBV5-1; cdr3_aa: CASSLGPTGPDF; cdr3_nt: TGCGCCAGCAGCTTGGGCCCCACAGGACCTGATTTT
j_call: TRBJ1-2; d_call: -; clone_size: many; v_call: TRBV28; cdr3_aa: CASSYINYGYTF; cdr3_nt: TGTGCCAGCAGTTACATTAACTATGGCTACACCTTC
j_call: TRBJ2-2; d_call: TRBD1; clone_size: -; v_call: TRBV7-2; cdr3_aa: CASSLGTGSAGELFF; cdr3_nt: TGTGCCAGCAGCTTAGGGACAGGGAGCGCCGGGGAGCTGTTTTTT
j_call: TRBJ1-4; d_call: -; clone_size: -; v_call: TRBV7-9; cdr3_aa: CASSWINEKLFF; cdr3_nt: TGTGCCAGCAGCTGGATAAATGAAAAACTGTTTTTT